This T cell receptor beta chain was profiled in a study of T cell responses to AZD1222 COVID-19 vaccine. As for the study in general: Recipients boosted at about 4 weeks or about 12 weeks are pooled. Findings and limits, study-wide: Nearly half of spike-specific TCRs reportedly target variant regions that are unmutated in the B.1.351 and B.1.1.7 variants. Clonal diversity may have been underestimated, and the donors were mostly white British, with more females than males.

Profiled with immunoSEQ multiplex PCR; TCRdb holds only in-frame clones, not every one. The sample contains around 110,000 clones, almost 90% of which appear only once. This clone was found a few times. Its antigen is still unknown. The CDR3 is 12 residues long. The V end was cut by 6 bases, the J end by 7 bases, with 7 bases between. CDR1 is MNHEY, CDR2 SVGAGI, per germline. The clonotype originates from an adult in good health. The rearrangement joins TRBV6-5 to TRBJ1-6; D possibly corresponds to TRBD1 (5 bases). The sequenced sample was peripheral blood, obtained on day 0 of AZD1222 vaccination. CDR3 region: CASSRQNSPLHF. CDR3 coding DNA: TGTGCCAGCAGCCGACAGAATTCACCCCTCCACTTT.